One sample yielded the 20 T cell receptor beta chains listed below, sequenced in a study of somatic mutations in cytotoxic T cells in rheumatoid arthritis. Repertoires were generated with immunoSEQ multiplex PCR, while TCRdb's copy carries only in-frame clones and drops some. The table lists approximately 1,400 clones, 80% to 90% of them singletons, with roughly 40% in the top ten. Material for sequencing was CD8+ T cells sorted from blood. These receptors came from a woman between 65 and 79 years old with rheumatoid arthritis.

This chain joins TRBV6-5 and TRBJ2-7; a weak D match, TRBD2 (5 bases). The germline V gene has CDR1 MNHEY and CDR2 SVGAGI. The ends were cut back, 0 bases at V and 2 bases at J, with 11 bases in the middle. The CDR3 loop spans 15 amino acids. CDR3 in amino acids: CASSYSGDNTYEQYF. As DNA, the CDR3 is TGTGCCAGCAGTTACTCGGGAGACAATACCTACGAGCAGTACTTC.

J is TRBJ2-7 and V is TRBV30; 7 nucleotides align to TRBD2. J was trimmed by 4 bases and V by 0 bases; bases with no gene match: 6. CDR1 is GTSNPN and CDR2 is SVGIG in the germline V gene (reference sequence). The CDR3 totals 14 residues. CDR3 protein: CAWSVSWGGYEQYF. The DNA for the CDR3 is TGTGCCTGGAGTGTATCGTGGGGAGGGTACGAGCAGTACTTC.

This clone was seen a handful of times. With a far larger clone one base away, a read error is the likely cause. The chain employs TRBV6-6 and TRBJ2-7; possibly TRBD2 for D (7 bases). Trimming removed 2 bases at V and 7 bases at J, with 12 bases between. The CDR3 contains 13 residues. Germline V lookup: CDR1 MNHNY, CDR2 SVGAGI (reference sequence). CDR3 sequence (DNA): TGTGCCAGCAGTTACGCAGGGGAGGGTGAGCAGTACTTC. It encodes CASSYAGEGEQYF.

This rearrangement joins TRBV5-1 to TRBJ2-7; possibly TRBD2 for D (6 bases). The CDR3 totals 14 residues. Trimming pared 1 base from V and 1 base from J, leaving 9 bases between. Germline-derived CDR1 and CDR2 are SGHRS and YFSETQ. CDR3 sequence: CASSLSSGSYEQYF. Written as DNA, the CDR3 is TGCGCCAGCAGCTTGTCGAGCGGGTCCTACGAGCAGTACTTC.

The J gene is TRBJ2-4, the V gene TRBV5-5, with TRBD1 identical over 9 bases. Germline-derived CDR1 and CDR2 are SGHKS and YYEKEE (reference sequence). Trimming removed 1 base from V and 3 bases from J; junction bases left unmatched: 5. The CDR3 contains 16 residues. This CDR3 reads CASSLTTGGGKNIQYF. The DNA for the CDR3 is TGTGCCAGCAGCTTGACCACAGGGGGCGGCAAAAACATTCAGTACTTC.

The gene calls are TRBV7-8 and TRBJ1-1; no clear D. The ends were cut back, 5 bases at V and 3 bases at J, with 16 bases in the middle. The CDR3 has 15 residues. CDR1 and CDR2 from the germline V gene are SGHVS and FQNEAQ. DNA for the CDR3: TGTGCCAGCAGCCCCCGAGCGTCTGGCGACACTGAAGCTTTCTTT. Its protein product is CASSPRASGDTEAFF.

The chain is built from TRBV7-2 and TRBJ2-1, with TRBD2 identical over 10 bases. The CDR3 runs to 17 residues. Trimming at V came to 6 bases and at J to 6 bases, leaving 14 bases not matched to a gene. Germline CDR1 reads SGHTA; CDR2 reads FQGNSA. The chain's CDR3 is CASRLGFLAGVGNEQFF. For the CDR3, the DNA is TGTGCCAGCAGACTAGGTTTCCTAGCGGGAGTGGGCAATGAGCAGTTCTTC. Drawing the rest from reference TRBV7-2 and TRBJ2-1, the complete variable domain is GAGVSQSPSNKVTEKGKDVELRCDPISGHTALYWYRQSLGQGLEFLIYFQGNSAPDKSGLPSDRFSAERTGGSVSTLTIQRTQQEDSAVYLCASRLGFLAGVGNEQFFGPGTRLTVL.

The chain links TRBV6-5 to TRBJ2-2; possibly TRBD1 for D (5 bases). The CDR3 consists of 15 residues. The V gene lost 5 bases and the J gene lost 3 bases, with 13 bases spanning the gap. Per germline, CDR1 MNHEY and CDR2 SVGAGI. CDR3 in DNA: TGTGCCAGCAGTCCCTGGGCAGGGCACACCGGGGAGCTGTTTTTT. Its translation: CASSPWAGHTGELFF.

The V gene is TRBV5-1, the J gene TRBJ2-7, with 14 bases that match TRBD2. Germline V gene data show CDR1 as SGHRS and CDR2 as YFSETQ. Trimming at V came to 5 bases and at J to 6 bases, leaving 10 bases not matched to a gene. CDR3 length equals 16 residues. CDR3 loop: CASRSGLAGALGEQYF. CDR3 nucleotide sequence: TGCGCCAGCAGGTCGGGACTAGCGGGAGCGCTTGGCGAGCAGTACTTC.

The chain couples TRBV7-6 to TRBJ2-5, with 10 bases that match TRBD1. The trim removed 5 bases at V and 3 bases at J, leaving 3 bases unmatched. Germline loops: CDR1 SGHVS, CDR2 FNYEAQ. This CDR3 has 14 residues. The CDR3: CASSRTGGEETQYF. The CDR3 DNA reads as TGTGCCAGCAGCCGGACAGGGGGAGAAGAGACCCAGTACTTC.

CDR3 sequence: CASSVASAHTGELFF. DNA for the CDR3: TGTGCCAGCAGCGTAGCCAGTGCCCACACCGGGGAGCTGTTTTTT. The gene calls are TRBV9 and TRBJ2-2; D call uncertain. This CDR3 contains 15 residues. V was trimmed by 0 bases and J by 3 bases, leaving 9 bases between them. The germline CDR1 and CDR2 sequences are SGDLS and YYNGEE.

The chain is built from TRBV11-2 and TRBJ2-7; D remains ambiguous. CDR1 and CDR2 (germline): SGHAT, FQNNGV. The germline V and J ends were trimmed by 5 bases and 12 bases, with 5 bases remaining between them. The CDR3 has 8 amino acids. The CDR3 DNA sequence: TGTGCCAGCAGCCCGGGGTACTTC. Amino acids: CASSPGYF.

This chain connects TRBV7-9 to TRBJ2-2; tentative D call: TRBD2 (5 bases). The CDR3 totals 13 residues. With 5 bases removed from V and 1 base from J, the gap between germline ends came to 5 bases. Germline CDR1 is SEHNR and CDR2 is FQNEAQ (reference sequence). This chain's CDR3 is CASSGRNTGELFF. For the CDR3, the DNA is TGTGCCAGCAGCGGGAGGAACACCGGGGAGCTGTTTTTT.

The chain carries TRBV4-1 and TRBJ2-7, with TRBD2 matching over 8 bases. The germline V gene encodes CDR1 MGHRA and CDR2 YSYEKL. The ends lost 2 bases at V and 4 bases at J; junction bases unmatched: 13. CDR3 length: 17 residues. The CDR3 is CASSQFVAGSIGYEQYF. The DNA of the CDR3 is TGCGCCAGCAGCCAATTCGTAGCGGGATCGATCGGTTACGAGCAGTACTTC.

This clone was seen only once. V and J are TRBV4-1 and TRBJ2-7, with 9 bases matching TRBD2. CDR3 length equals 15 residues. Germline lookup yields CDR1 MGHRA and CDR2 YSYEKL. J was trimmed by 4 bases and V by 1 base; bases with no gene match: 5. The CDR3 loop reads CASSQVKAGGYEQYF. The CDR3 nucleotides read TGCGCCAGCAGCCAAGTAAAAGCGGGAGGTTACGAGCAGTACTTC.

For this clone: At one of its ends the junction is not consistent with the germline gene, which may arise from a read error. The CDR3 DNA sequence: TGTGCCAGCAGTTACGCAGGGGCGGGTGAGCAGGAATTC. It encodes CASSYAGAGEQEF. This sequence joins TRBV6-6 and TRBJ2-7; possibly TRBD1 for D (6 bases). The CDR3 is made up of 13 amino acids. Germline lookup yields CDR1 MNHNY and CDR2 SVGAGI (reference sequence).

The V call is TRBV7-6, the J call TRBJ2-6; possible D gene TRBD2, 5 bases. The CDR3 extends over 15 amino acids. Germline V gene data show CDR1 as SGHVS and CDR2 as FNYEAQ. Trimming cost V 3 bases and J 2 bases, with 8 bases left between them. The DNA of the CDR3 is TGTGCCAGCAGCTTTTGGCGGGCTGGGGCCAACGTCCTGACTTTC. Translating gives CASSFWRAGANVLTF.

The chain uses TRBV7-9 and TRBJ2-5; 10 nucleotides match TRBD2. CDR3 length: 16 residues. V shed 5 bases and J 5 bases; nucleotides not matched to a gene: 11. CDR1 is SEHNR and CDR2 is FQNEAQ in the germline V gene (reference sequence). CDR3 nucleotides: TGTGCCAGCAGCCCGGCCGGGACTAGCGATCTGGAGACCCAGTACTTC. The encoded protein is CASSPAGTSDLETQYF.

The chain carries TRBV2 and TRBJ2-5; 8 bases are a match to TRBD1. CDR3 length: 20 amino acids. Unmatched junction bases numbered 23, after V lost 7 bases and J lost 1 base. Germline CDR1 is SNHLY and CDR2 is FYNNEI. CDR3 nucleotide sequence: TGTGCCAGCAACAATGATCCGGGACAGGCAAAAAGGGGGTTCCAAGAGACCCAGTACTTC. As protein: CASNNDPGQAKRGFQETQYF.

The rearrangement joins TRBV10-3 to TRBJ1-5; 7 nucleotides line up with TRBD1. The V gene end was trimmed by 6 bases and the J gene end by 7 bases; junction bases not matched to a gene: 9. Looked up from germline, CDR1 is ENHRY and CDR2 is SYGVKD. The CDR3 totals 14 residues. CDR3 bases: TGTGCCATCAGGAAGGAGGGGGCCTGGCAGCCCCAGCATTTT. Translated, it gives CAIRKEGAWQPQHF.